Sequencing of this T cell receptor (beta chain) was carried out in a study of tumor and adjacent non-tumor tissue in lung cancer (dated by TCRdb to between 2018 and 2020). Study-wide context: Patients with adenocarcinoma (over 11), squamous cell carcinoma (2) and small cell lung cancer (1) were included in the cohort. The approximately 15 enrolled patients, of whom 10 were men and 5 were women, were aged about 30 to 85 years and were diagnosed with TNM stage I to III disease. Sequencing produced 100 million to 150 million productive TCRbeta reads in total, an average of about 4 million reads per sample. The study compared bulk TCRbeta repertoires from lung tumor tissue and matched distant non-tumor lung tissue of some 16 lung cancer patients. Fewer than 35 paired specimens, one tumor and one normal lung sample per patient, were profiled by TCRbeta CDR3 sequencing. General study outcomes and caveats: The methods do not name the sequencing platform or mention unique molecular identifiers. With only around 16 patients in the cohort, the authors noted that larger samples and more detailed clinical data are needed. Significantly higher TCR diversity was found in younger patients, and higher tumor TCR diversity was associated with shorter overall and disease-free survival. Tumor tissue showed significantly higher TCR diversity (inverse Simpson) than normal lung tissue, at around 460 vs 160 (P = 0.0075, Mann-Whitney U test). The top 100 clones accounted for a significantly larger cumulative portion of the repertoire in normal lung than in tumor tissue. Because peripheral blood was not sequenced, the blood TCRbeta repertoires of the lung cancer patients in the study went unexamined.

Library method: multiplex PCR. Sequencing relied on an Illumina HiSeq 2500. TCRbeta libraries were constructed through three rounds of nested PCR with primers (Table S4) according to protocols modified from ARM-PCR. PCR products of 200-500 bp were gel-excised and purified with the QIAquick gel extraction kit before sequencing. The paper's data handling went like this. Trimmomatic was used to clean the reads, FLASH was used to merge the reads into complete CDR3 sequences, and MiTCR was used to assign the reads to V(D)J germline segments. Clonal diversity was computed as the inverse Simpson's index with VDJtools. In-frame sequences without a premature stop codon were defined as productive reads. The public reads were quality trimmed at Q25 with fastp and then assembled into clones with MiXCR by TCRdb, keeping productive beta chains. Identical CDR3 proteins give one entry, which carries the most common genes and DNA. TCRdb assigned the V and J calls; the authors' analysis was not used. The sample yields more than 60,000 distinct CDR3 sequences; roughly 80% were counted once. In total, the top ten clones hold approximately 12% of the sample.

The germline V gene gives CDR1 as MNHEY and CDR2 as SVGAGI. Measured from the cysteine to the phenylalanine, the CDR3 is 17 residues long. The only DNA kept is the CDR3, 51 bases in frame from the first base. RNA was isolated from bulk, unsorted tissue, and RNA quality was assessed with a NanoDrop ND-1000 and an Agilent 2100. The donors were newly diagnosed lung cancer patients admitted for thoracic surgery in China from August to November 2014 who had not received prior chemotherapy. The study excluded patients who had received radiotherapy or chemotherapy before or who had another cancer at the same time. Surgical tissue pieces of roughly 1-2 cm3 were preserved in RNAlater solution and stored at -80 °C until use. With respect to this clonotype: Its antigen specificity is not known. One end of the junction does not line up with germline, which may come from a read error.

Sequenced sample: lung tumor tissue. The V gene is TRBV6-5 and the J gene is TRBJ2-1; the D gene cannot be named for sure. The sequence was collected from a woman aged 45 to 65 with non-small cell lung cancer. The bases are TGTGCCAGCAGTTACTCCTTTGCCCCCAAGTCCTACAACGAGCAGTTCTTC. This codes for CASSYSFAPKSYNEQFF.